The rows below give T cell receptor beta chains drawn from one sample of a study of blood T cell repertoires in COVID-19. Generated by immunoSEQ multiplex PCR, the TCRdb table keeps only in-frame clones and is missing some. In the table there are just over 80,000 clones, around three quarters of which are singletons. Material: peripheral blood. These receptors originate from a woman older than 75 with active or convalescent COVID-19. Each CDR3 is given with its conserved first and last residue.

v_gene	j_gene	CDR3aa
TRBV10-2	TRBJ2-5	CASSDRAQTQYF
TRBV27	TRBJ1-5	CASTQGWGQPQHF
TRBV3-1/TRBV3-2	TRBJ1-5	CASSWNRVNQPQHF
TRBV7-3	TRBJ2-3	CASSSLQQDTQYF
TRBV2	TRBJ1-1	CASSETGRNEAFF
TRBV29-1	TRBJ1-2	CSVLYRDYGYTF
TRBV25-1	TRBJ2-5	CASSESLRSATQYF
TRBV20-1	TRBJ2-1	CSAEAGNEQFF
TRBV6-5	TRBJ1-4	CASRPTGIVKLFF
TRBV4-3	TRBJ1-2	CASSQEIGQHYGYTF
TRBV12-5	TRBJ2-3	CASGLAGGSTDTQYF
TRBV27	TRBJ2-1	CASKNLAWQGVPHSYNEQFF
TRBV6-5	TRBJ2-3	CASSYSGERGDTQYF
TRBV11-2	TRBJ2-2	CASSWRQGGELFF
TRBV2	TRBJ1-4	CASSGQGLAAGEKLFF
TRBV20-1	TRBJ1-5	CSASFGVQGGLNQPQHF
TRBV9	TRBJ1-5	CASSVVGTGGSNQPQHF
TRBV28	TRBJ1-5	CASRKSEENQPQHF
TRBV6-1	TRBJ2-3	CASSEVGELAGGSQYF
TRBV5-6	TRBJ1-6	CASSVVGQPDSPLHF
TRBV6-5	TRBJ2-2	CASSYHLTGELFF
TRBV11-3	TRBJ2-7	CASSHSDSSYEQYF
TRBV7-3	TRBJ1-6	CASSLGTGYSPLHF
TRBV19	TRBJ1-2	CASSMGDRVDGYTF